This entry lists 2 T cell receptor beta chains sequenced from one sample in a study of blood T cell repertoires in COVID-19. Produced via immunoSEQ multiplex PCR; TCRdb's table is partial and in-frame only. The data show around 290,000 clones, approximately 90% seen once. The sample comprised peripheral blood. These receptors all stem from a man in his forties with acute or convalescent COVID-19.

This chain links TRBV3-1 (or the pseudogene TRBV3-2) with TRBJ1-2; no clear D. The CDR3 contains 12 residues. V was pared by 6 bases and J by 3 bases, with 8 bases between. Germline-derived CDR1 and CDR2 are LGHDT and YNNKEL (reference sequence). CDR3 residues: CASRTRDYGYTF. The DNA of the CDR3 is TGTGCCAGCAGGACTCGGGACTATGGCTACACCTTC.

This clone was seen only once. This chain uses TRBV24-1 with TRBJ2-2, with D perhaps TRBD1 (5 bases). Between the trimmed V and J ends, which lost 4 bases and 7 bases, there was a span of 9 bases. The germline CDR1 and CDR2 sequences are KGHDR and SFDVKD. This CDR3 region has 13 residues. The chain's CDR3 is CATSERGFGELFF. The CDR3 nucleotides are TGTGCCACCAGTGAAAGGGGTTTCGGGGAGCTGTTTTTT.